Each of the 3 T cell receptor beta chains below was sequenced from the same sample in a study of blood T cell repertoires in COVID-19 (dated by TCRdb to between 2020 and 2021). Libraries were built with the immunoSEQ multiplex PCR assay. Entries here come from immuneACCESS through TCRdb and include only in-frame sequences with V and J called. Some clones fail to appear in such tables; in the studies checked, an unresolved V gene covers under half of the shortfall, and the cause of the remainder is unknown. Counted in this sample were more than 150,000 clones; more than 75% of them appeared once. About 3% of the sample belongs to the ten largest clones. The sample was peripheral blood. These receptors were collected from a man aged 40-49 years with active or convalescent COVID-19.

This rearrangement joins TRBV28 to TRBJ1-3; D ambiguous. The CDR3 covers 15 residues. Germline V gene data show CDR1 as MDHEN and CDR2 as SYDVKM. The ends were cut back, 5 bases at V and 2 bases at J, with 13 bases in the middle. The CDR3 DNA follows: TGTGCCAGCAGTCCGGGTCTCCCCGCTGGAAACACCATATATTTT. Its protein product is CASSPGLPAGNTIYF.

This chain joins TRBV15 and TRBJ2-5; D ambiguous. The CDR3 consists of 12 residues. From germline, CDR1 is LNHNV and CDR2 YYDKDF (reference sequence). V lost 0 bases, J lost 10 bases, and 9 bases lay in between. CDR3: CATSRDQDDQYF. In DNA form, the CDR3 reads TGTGCCACCAGCAGAGATCAGGATGACCAGTACTTC.

J is TRBJ2-3 and V is TRBV5-4; 8 nucleotides agree with TRBD1. V was clipped by 4 bases and J by 2 bases; unmatched bases: 15. The CDR3 loop spans 18 amino acids. Germline V gives CDR1 SGHNT, CDR2 YYREEE (reference sequence). CDR3: CASSESYGTGQATDTQYF. The CDR3 coding sequence is TGTGCCAGCAGCGAATCTTACGGGACAGGTCAAGCCACAGATACGCAGTATTTT.